This TCR beta chain was sequenced in a study of regulatory T cells in long-lasting Graves disease. As for the study in general: Over-5-year antithyroid drug use with positive TSH receptor antibodies defined persistent Graves' disease in the study.

HTBI primers from iRepertoire and Arm-PCR of CDR3 regions yielded the TCR beta libraries. In the source study's methods: Across the samples, identification revealed just over 60 TRBV and 12 to 15 TRBJ segments. TCRdb ran MiXCR on the multiplex PCR reads and lists one entry per CDR3 protein. The V and J calls, along with clone size, are taken from TCRdb and not from the paper's own processing. The profile shows fewer than 400,000 distinct CDR3 sequences, around 20% of them singletons. The CDR3 has 13 amino acids. V was trimmed by 8 bases and J by 1 base, leaving 9 bases between them. The V gene's germline CDR1 is SGHRS and CDR2 YFSETQ. Described time point: persistent/refractory GD, antithyroid drugs over 5 years with positive TRAb. Extracted PBMC RNA gave rise to the TCR library. In each case, Graves' disease was diagnosed per American Thyroid Association guidelines. Each patient gave Nine milliliters of EDTA-anticoagulated peripheral blood.

This TCR derives from a female donor with Graves disease. This sample comprised peripheral blood mononuclear cells (PBMCs), obtained when the disease was refractory, from a patient treated with antithyroid drugs. The rearrangement links TRBV5-1 to TRBJ2-2; D uncertain. As DNA, the CDR3 is TGCGCCAGTTCGGAGAGGAACACCGGGGAGCTGTTTTTT. Protein product: CASSERNTGELFF.